The 8 T cell receptor beta chains below come from one sample, sequenced in a study of CD8+ T cells in alopecia areata. Treatment in this sample: oral pan-JAK inhibitor, 5-10 mg twice daily. Obtained from alopecia areata patients were lesional scalp punch biopsies along with peripheral blood. It was cDNA, reverse transcribed from extracted RNA, that served as the sequencing template. Profiling relied on immunoSEQ multiplex PCR, and the TCRdb table lists in-frame clones only, not all of them. This sample yields nearly 7,000 clones, of which around 65% are seen a single time; approximately 16% belongs to the top ten. The sample in question was skin, obtained at week 4, from a patient treated with tofacitinib. These receptors were taken from a human donor with alopecia areata.

The chain carries TRBV10-3 and TRBJ1-1; weak D call: TRBD1 (5 bases). This CDR3 has 14 amino acids. The V end was cut by 3 bases, the J end by 1 base, with 9 bases between. Germline-derived CDR1 and CDR2 are ENHRY and SYGVKD. The CDR3 loop is CAISEGQPNTEAFF. The CDR3, as DNA: TGTGCCATCAGTGAAGGACAACCGAACACTGAAGCTTTCTTT.

V usage is TRBV25-1 and J usage is TRBJ2-1; 10 nucleotides agree with TRBD2. Germline V gene sequence: CDR1 MGHDK, CDR2 SYGVNS. The junction had 4 bases not matched to a gene; V was cut back by 5 bases and J by 3 bases. The CDR3 consists of 15 residues. CDR3 sequence reads: CASSSSGGHYNEQFF. CDR3 nucleotide sequence: TGTGCCAGCAGTTCTAGCGGGGGACACTACAATGAGCAGTTCTTC.

The chain uses TRBV7-9 and TRBJ2-7; D might be TRBD1 (6 bases). The V end was cut by 2 bases, the J end by 0 bases, with 14 bases between. CDR1 SEHNR and CDR2 FQNEAQ come from the germline V gene (reference sequence). The CDR3 spans 16 residues. The CDR3 DNA reads as TGTGCCAGCAGCTTAAGTGGGGGCAAGAGCTCCTACGAGCAGTACTTC. It codes for CASSLSGGKSSYEQYF.

CDR3 nucleotide sequence: TGCGCCAGCAGTCCCCGGTGGGCCTACGAGCAGTACTTC. Its protein is CASSPRWAYEQYF. V and J are TRBV23-1 and TRBJ2-7; D is unresolved. TRBV23-1 is an open reading frame, and its role is uncertain. This CDR3 has 13 residues. The V end lost 4 bases, the J end lost 2 bases, and 9 bases lay between the germline ends.

The genes are TRBV30 and TRBJ1-2; 8 positions agree with TRBD1. The J segment lost 6 bases and the V segment lost 7 bases, leaving 13 bases of the junction unmatched. The germline CDR1 and CDR2 sequences are GTSNPN and SVGIG (reference sequence). The CDR3 has 14 amino acids. The CDR3, as DNA: TGTGCCTCCCAGGACAGGGTCCCTGGGCATGGCTACACCTTC. This encodes CASQDRVPGHGYTF.

V usage is TRBV6-1 and J usage is TRBJ1-3, with no clear D. The V and J ends lost 8 bases and 2 bases respectively, with 10 bases between them. CDR1 is MNHNS and CDR2 is SASEGT in the germline V gene. The CDR3 is 13 amino acids. CDR3 DNA: TGTGCCAGCCCCCTTGGGGCTGGAAACACCATATATTTT. The encoded protein is CASPLGAGNTIYF.

The table lists this clone with a few counts. The chain has TRBV5-1 and TRBJ2-7; D not resolved. Germline V CDR1 and CDR2: SGHRS, YFSETQ. Deletions cut 3 bases from V and 1 base from J, with 8 bases between. CDR3 size: 13 residues. The CDR3 region is CASSSTRSYEQYF. For the CDR3, the DNA is TGCGCCAGCAGCTCAACAAGGTCCTACGAGCAGTACTTC.

The V and J genes are TRBV7-8 and TRBJ1-2; TRBD1 aligns across 9 bases. Germline-derived CDR1 and CDR2 are SGHVS and FQNEAQ. V trimming: 5 bases; J trimming: 7 bases; junction bases outside the gene matches: 17. This CDR3 spans 17 amino acids. In DNA, the CDR3 is TGTGCCAGCAGCGTAGGGGGATCCGGGACAGGGATTTTTGGCTACACCTTC. Its translation: CASSVGGSGTGIFGYTF.